This T cell receptor (beta chain) was captured by sequencing in a study of blood T cell repertoires in COVID-19. Whole-study context: The United States, Italy and Spain were the sources of the acute and convalescent COVID-19 samples.

In the original workflow: Estimates of nucleated cell counts were drawn from the amplification of reference gene primers. The protocol was immunoSEQ multiplex PCR, while the TCRdb copy is restricted to in-frame clones and leaves out a portion. V and J calls and clone size follow that table, whereas D and trimming were derived from the DNA. The profile shows fewer than 400,000 clones, around 90% of them singletons. This clone was detected ten times or more. Germline V gene sequence: CDR1 SGHVS, CDR2 FNYEAQ. This CDR3 is 17 amino acids long. Trimming shortened V by 4 bases and J by 4 bases, and 20 bases separated the two germline ends.

The origin of this receptor is a young woman who had recovered from COVID-19. The sequenced sample was PBMCs or T cells enriched from blood (not recorded which). The genes are TRBV7-6 and TRBJ2-1, with D perhaps matching TRBD2 (5 bases). The CDR3 DNA follows: TGTGCCAGCAGCTCTAGCTTTATGGGCCGATTATACAATGAGCAGTTCTTC. This sequence encodes CASSSSFMGRLYNEQFF.